The rows below give T cell receptor beta chains drawn from one sample of a study of cytomegalovirus exposure and HLA in healthy donors. TCRdb's table, derived via immunoSEQ multiplex PCR, lists solely in-frame clones and lacks some. The table lists 150,000 to 200,000 clones, around 83% of them singletons, with roughly 0.8% in the top ten. Material for sequencing was PBMCs. The receptors stem from a woman younger than 30 in good health and CMV-seronegative. CDR3s include the opening cysteine and the closing phenylalanine or tryptophan. The D gene is left open where the match is weak. Clone size, where shown, is once, few, many, or a class for clones that have expanded.

d_gene	j_gene	abundance	v_gene	CDR3nt	CDR3aa
-	TRBJ2-6	-	TRBV7-3	TGTGCCAGCAGCTTAACTGGAGGCGGTGGGGCCAACGTCCTGACTTTC	CASSLTGGGGANVLTF
-	TRBJ1-2	-	TRBV6-1	TGTGCCAGCAGTTTAGACGGGATCTATGGCTACACCTTC	CASSLDGIYGYTF
TRBD1	TRBJ2-7	-	TRBV4-1	TGCGCCAGCAGCCAAGAACAGGGGAGAGGCGAGCAGTACTTC	CASSQEQGRGEQYF
-	TRBJ2-5	-	TRBV6-6	TGTGCCAGCAGTTACGGGATACAGGTGGCGGAGACCCAGTACTTC	CASSYGIQVAETQYF
-	TRBJ1-4	-	TRBV18	TGTGCCAGCTCACCCCGGCTGGGCGCTAATGAAAAACTGTTTTTT	CASSPRLGANEKLFF
TRBD1	TRBJ2-1	-	TRBV5-1	TGCGCCAGCAGCCAGGGGACAGTCGTCAGTGAGCAGTTCTTC	CASSQGTVVSEQFF
-	TRBJ2-3	once	TRBV27	TGTGCCAGCAGTTTGGGGCAAGGCACAGATACGCAGTATTTT	CASSLGQGTDTQYF
TRBD1	TRBJ2-5	-	TRBV2	TGTGCCAGCTTACAGGGGAGAGAGACCCAGTACTTC	CASLQGRETQYF
TRBD1	TRBJ2-1	-	TRBV19	TGTGCCAGCAGGATCTCACAGGGGGCGCGGAATGAGCAGTTCTTC	CASRISQGARNEQFF
-	TRBJ1-1	-	TRBV15	TGTGCCACCAGCAGAGACTGGGCTAACACTGAAGCTTTCTTT	CATSRDWANTEAFF
TRBD2	TRBJ2-7	-	TRBV7-8	TGTGCCAGCAGCCGGGTTGCGGGCGGGAGATCCGAGCAGTACTTC	CASSRVAGGRSEQYF
-	TRBJ2-5	few	TRBV9	TGTGCCAGCAGCGTAGATGGGCAGGGGCAAGAGACCCAGTACTTC	CASSVDGQGQETQYF
-	TRBJ2-7	-	TRBV19	TGTGCCAGTAGTATAGACGGGAGCAGGTCCTACGAGCAGTACTTC	CASSIDGSRSYEQYF
-	TRBJ2-7	few	TRBV28	TGTGCCAGCAGGGGGCAACCATACTACGAGCAGTACTTC	CASRGQPYYEQYF
-	TRBJ2-7	-	TRBV6-1	TGTGCCAGCAGTCCAATCTCTAGGTCCGGCTACGAGCAGTACTTC	CASSPISRSGYEQYF
TRBD1	TRBJ1-5	-	TRBV7-9	TGTGCCAGCAGCTCGACAGGGGGCGGTCAGCCCCAGCATTTT	CASSSTGGGQPQHF
-	TRBJ1-1	-	TRBV5-1	TGCGCCAGCAGCTTGGTTACAGGGTCTGAAGCTTTCTTT	CASSLVTGSEAFF
TRBD2	TRBJ2-7	-	TRBV7-2	TGTGCCAGCAGCAAATCGGGACTAGCGGGATCTGGCTACGAGCAGTACTTC	CASSKSGLAGSGYEQYF
TRBD2	TRBJ2-5	-	TRBV29-1	TGCAGCGTTGAAGAGGAGGGACTAGCGGGAGTTCAAGAGACCCAGTACTTC	CSVEEEGLAGVQETQYF
TRBD2	TRBJ2-1	-	TRBV9	TGTGCCAGCAGCGTAGAGGTTAGCGGGATAAATGAGCAGTTCTTC	CASSVEVSGINEQFF
TRBD2	TRBJ2-1	few	TRBV6-6	TGTGCCAGCAGACTAGCGGGGGAACACAATGAGCAGTTCTTC	CASRLAGEHNEQFF
TRBD1	TRBJ2-2	-	TRBV5-5	TGTGCCAGCAGGTTGACAGGGGTCAACACCGGGGAGCTGTTTTTT	CASRLTGVNTGELFF
-	TRBJ2-7	-	TRBV6-6	TGTGCCAGCAGTTCCTCCCCCGTTGAGCAGTACTTC	CASSSSPVEQYF
TRBD1	TRBJ1-1	-	TRBV7-9	TGTGCCAGCAGCTCTGCAGGGGGCACCTTGAACACTGAAGCTTTCTTT	CASSSAGGTLNTEAFF
TRBD1	TRBJ2-7	-	TRBV30	TGTGCCTGGAGCGCTTACAGGGGCCTAAGTACCGAGCAGTACTTC	CAWSAYRGLSTEQYF